This T cell receptor beta chain was recovered during a study of CD4 T cells in relation to SARS-CoV-2 and coronaviruses. Study overall: The negative reference was HIV-1 Nef peptide pool or peptide-free culture. General study results and limits: In around 63% of donors, memory CD4+ clonotypes crossrecognized SARS-CoV-2 and at least one common cold coronavirus spike.

About this clone itself: The antigen is not known.

Only in-frame clones appear in the TCRdb table, and some are missing; sequencing was by immunoSEQ multiplex PCR. Of about 22,000 clones in the sample, around 74% were seen once. CD4+ T cells from unexposed donors were obtained before the COVID-19 pandemic (2011-2018). After roughly ten days of culture, CD4+ T cells were isolated. As cell numbers allowed, unexposed-donor CD4+ T cells faced SARS-CoV-2 S/N and four cold-coronavirus spikes. Germline V CDR1 and CDR2: KGHDR, SFDVKD. Trimming pared 3 bases from V and 3 bases from J, leaving 10 bases between. This CDR3 comprises 15 residues. This rearrangement joins TRBV24-1 to TRBJ2-2, with a weak D call TRBD1 (5 bases). The sequence came from a human donor in good health. The sequenced sample was CD4+ T cells from PBMCs, cultured in vitro. The CDR3 nucleotides are TGTGCCACCAGTGATGGTTCACAGGACACCGGGGAGCTGTTTTTT. This translates into CATSDGSQDTGELFF.